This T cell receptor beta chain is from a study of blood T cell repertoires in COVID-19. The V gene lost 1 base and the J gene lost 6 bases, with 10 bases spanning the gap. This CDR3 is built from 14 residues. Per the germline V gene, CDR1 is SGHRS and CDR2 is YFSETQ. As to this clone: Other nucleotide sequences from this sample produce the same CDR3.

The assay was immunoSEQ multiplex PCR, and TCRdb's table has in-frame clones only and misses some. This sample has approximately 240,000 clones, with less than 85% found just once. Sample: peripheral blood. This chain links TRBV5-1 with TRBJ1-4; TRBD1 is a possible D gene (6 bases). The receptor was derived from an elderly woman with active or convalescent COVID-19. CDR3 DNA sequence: TGCGCCAGCAGCTTGAGGGGGTTATATGAAAAACTGTTTTTT. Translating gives CASSLRGLYEKLFF.